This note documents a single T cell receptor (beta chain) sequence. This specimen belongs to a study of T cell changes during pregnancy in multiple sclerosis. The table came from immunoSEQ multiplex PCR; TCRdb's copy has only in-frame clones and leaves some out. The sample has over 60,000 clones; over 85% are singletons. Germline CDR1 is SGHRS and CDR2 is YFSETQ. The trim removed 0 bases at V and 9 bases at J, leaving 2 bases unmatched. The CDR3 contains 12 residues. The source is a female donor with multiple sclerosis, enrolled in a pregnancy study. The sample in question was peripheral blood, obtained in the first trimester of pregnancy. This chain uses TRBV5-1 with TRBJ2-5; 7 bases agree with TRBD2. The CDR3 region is CASSLDSGAQYF. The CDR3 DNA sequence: TGCGCCAGCAGCTTGGACAGCGGGGCCCAGTACTTC.